The 17 T cell receptor beta chains below all came from one sample that was sequenced in a study of blood T cells in healthy people across ages. PCR was performed a second time for about 7 to 12 cycles using a sample-barcoded 5' primer and a J-beta primer mix. MiXCR, run by TCRdb on the 5' RACE reads, gives a single entry per CDR3 protein. The sample lists around 690,000 distinct CDR3 sequences, under 65% seen once, with roughly 34% in the top ten. Material for sequencing was blood. The receptors were gathered from a man aged 60 to 75 in good health.

V usage is TRBV29-1 and J usage is TRBJ2-1; D may be TRBD1 (7 bases). V shed 7 bases and J shed 1 base, with 29 bases lying between them. Germline assignment: CDR1 SQVTM and CDR2 ANQGSEA. This CDR3 region has 19 residues. CDR3 loop: CSARPHQGGFSLSYNEQFF. The DNA for the CDR3 is TGCAGCGCACGACCGCACCAGGGGGGCTTTTCGCTTTCCTACAATGAGCAGTTCTTC.

Points on this clonotype: The junction departs from germline at one end; a sequencing error may be responsible. This sequence joins TRBV3-1 and TRBJ1-4; perhaps TRBD1 as D (5 bases). The CDR3 contains 14 residues. Germline V gene sequence: CDR1 LGHDT, CDR2 YNNKEL (reference sequence). CDR3 sequence reads: CASSIRQPNEELFF. The DNA for the CDR3 is TGTGCCAGCAGCATACGACAGCCCAATGAAGAACTGTTTTTT. Filled out from reference TRBV3-1 and TRBJ1-4, the complete variable domain reads DTAVSQTPKYLVTQMGNDKSIKCEQNLGHDTMYWYKQDSKKFLKIMFSYNNKELIINETVPNRFSPKSPDKAHLNLHINSLELGDSAVYFCASSIRQPNEELFFGSGTQLSVL.

The chain is built from TRBV9 and TRBJ2-5; possible D gene TRBD2, 6 bases. The CDR3 contains 14 residues. Looked up from germline, CDR1 is SGDLS and CDR2 is YYNGEE. Deletions cut 1 base from V and 7 bases from J, with 14 bases between. The CDR3 sequence: CASSVNLGGGTQYF. CDR3 in DNA: TGTGCCAGCAGCGTAAATCTCGGGGGAGGGACCCAGTACTTC.

There are a few counts of this clonotype. The CDR3 nucleotides read TGCGCCAGCAGCTTGGGACGAGTAGGCTCACCCCTCCACTTT. Its protein product is CASSLGRVGSPLHF. This chain links TRBV5-1 with TRBJ1-6; D uncertain. Per germline, CDR1 SGHRS and CDR2 YFSETQ. CDR3 length: 14 amino acids. Between the trimmed V and J ends, which lost 0 bases and 10 bases, there was a span of 11 bases.

The chain recombines TRBV15 with TRBJ2-1, with D tentatively TRBD1 (5 bases). The J call could be wrong; TRBJ2-7 is a better fit for the DNA end. The CDR3 is made up of 15 amino acids. Per germline, CDR1 LNHNV and CDR2 YYDKDF (reference sequence). The CDR3 region has the DNA TGTGCCACCAGCAGAGATTCACAGGTCTACAATGAGCAGTACTTC. Protein: CATSRDSQVYNEQYF.

The chain couples TRBV20-1 to TRBJ1-6; D is unclear. Germline values: CDR1 DFQATT, CDR2 SNEGSKA (reference sequence). V shed 0 bases and J shed 8 bases, with 14 bases lying between them. The CDR3 sequence is 15 residues long. The CDR3, as DNA: TGCAGTGCTAGAGATTGGCCAGGCTCATATTCACCCCTCCACTTT. As protein: CSARDWPGSYSPLHF.

This clonotype came up many times. CDR3 DNA sequence: TGCAGTGCCCAGACCATGTTGGGGGTGGAGACCCAGTACTTC. Its translation is CSAQTMLGVETQYF. This chain links TRBV20-1 with TRBJ2-5; D assignment may be TRBD1 or TRBD2 (5 bases each). The CDR3 covers 14 residues. The germline V gene has CDR1 DFQATT and CDR2 SNEGSKA (reference sequence). Trimming pared 6 bases from V and 5 bases from J, leaving 19 bases between.

This clonotype was seen once. This chain joins TRBV5-1 and TRBJ2-5; TRBD1 aligns across 7 bases. Judging by the DNA end, TRBJ2-7 fits better; the J call may be wrong. From germline, CDR1 is SGHRS and CDR2 YFSETQ. CDR3 size: 15 residues. As DNA, the CDR3 is TGCGCCAGCAGCATATTTCCGGGACAGACCTACGAGCAGTACTTC. It specifies CASSIFPGQTYEQYF.

The chain links TRBV2 to TRBJ2-7; D unresolved. Germline lookup yields CDR1 SNHLY and CDR2 FYNNEI. Trimming cost V 4 bases and J 0 bases, with 7 bases left between them. This CDR3 region has 13 residues. The chain's CDR3 is CASSGGFSYEQYF. For the CDR3, the DNA is TGTGCCAGCAGTGGTGGGTTCTCCTACGAGCAGTACTTC.

This clonotype has only a few counts. The genes are TRBV5-4 and TRBJ2-5, with TRBD1 matching 9 bases. Germline V CDR1 and CDR2: SGHNT, YYREEE (reference sequence). J lost 3 bases, V lost 4 bases, and 4 bases had no gene match. CDR3 length: 14 residues. The CDR3 is CASSQQGAEETQYF. The CDR3 region has the DNA TGTGCCAGCAGCCAACAGGGGGCCGAAGAGACCCAGTACTTC.

This clonotype was seen only once. This sequence joins TRBV5-1 and TRBJ2-5; 12 nucleotides align to TRBD2. This CDR3 contains 17 residues. V lost 0 bases, J lost 2 bases, and 5 bases stayed unmatched. Germline V gene lookup returns CDR1 SGHRS and CDR2 YFSETQ. In DNA form, the CDR3 reads TGCGCCAGCAGCTTGGCCCCTAGCGGGGGGGTACAAGAGACCCAGTACTTC. Translating gives CASSLAPSGGVQETQYF. Supplemented by reference TRBV5-1 and TRBJ2-5, the full variable domain reads KAGVTQTPRYLIKTRGQQVTLSCSPISGHRSVSWYQQTPGQGLQFLFEYFSETQRNKGNFPGRFSGRQFSNSRSEMNVSTLELGDSALYLCASSLAPSGGVQETQYFGPGTRLLVL.

The chain links TRBV3-1 to TRBJ2-7; D possibly corresponds to TRBD2 (6 bases). V lost 4 bases to trimming and J lost 1 base, with 14 bases between them. The germline gives CDR1 LGHDT, CDR2 YNNKEL (reference sequence). This CDR3 has 15 residues. CDR3 DNA: TGTGCCAGCAGCCCCCGAAAGGGAGGATCCTACGAGCAGTACTTC. This encodes CASSPRKGGSYEQYF.

This chain uses TRBV4-1 with TRBJ1-2; D is undetermined. The CDR3 is 14 residues long. V lost 0 bases to trimming and J lost 1 base, with 6 bases between them. The germline V gene encodes CDR1 MGHRA and CDR2 YSYEKL. Here the CDR3 DNA reads TGCGCCAGCAGCCAAGATCCGAGTAACTATGGCTACACCTTC. This sequence encodes CASSQDPSNYGYTF.

A remark on this clonotype: A read error may produce the germline difference seen at one junction end. The chain recombines TRBV7-9 with TRBJ2-5; D tentatively reads TRBD1 or TRBD2 (5 bases each). The CDR3 runs to 12 residues. Germline V gene sequence: CDR1 SEHNR, CDR2 FQNEAQ (reference sequence). The CDR3 protein is CASSLRGETRYF. In DNA form, the CDR3 reads TGTGCCAGCAGCTTAAGGGGAGAGACCCGGTACTTC.

This chain connects TRBV12-3 or TRBV12-4 to TRBJ2-7; possibly TRBD1 for D (5 bases). CDR3 length: 18 residues. Trimming removed 4 bases from V and 2 bases from J, with 24 bases in between. The CDR3, as DNA: TGTGCCAGCAGTTCCAGCTACACCAGGGCAGCCTTCCCCTACGAGCAGTACTTC. It encodes CASSSSYTRAAFPYEQYF.

The V call is TRBV6-5, the J call TRBJ1-1; D is unresolved. Looked up from germline, CDR1 is MNHEY and CDR2 is SVGAGI. This CDR3 has 13 residues. With 10 bases removed from V and 4 bases from J, the gap between germline ends came to 16 bases. The CDR3: CATIKVSGTEAFF. CDR3 DNA sequence: TGTGCCACCATAAAGGTATCAGGCACTGAAGCTTTCTTT.

V is TRBV29-1 and J is TRBJ2-1, with TRBD2 matching 12 bases. CDR3 size: 16 residues. Germline CDR1 SQVTM, CDR2 ANQGSEA. The CDR3 spells CSAGLAGGSSYNEQFF. The CDR3 DNA follows: TGCAGTGCTGGTCTAGCGGGGGGGAGCTCCTACAATGAGCAGTTCTTC.